This T cell receptor (beta chain) was obtained from a study of beta chain features in type 1 diabetes. Remarks on this clone: What it recognizes is unknown.

From germline, CDR1 is SNHLY and CDR2 FYNNEI. This CDR3 has 11 amino acids. Trimming removed 10 bases from V and 6 bases from J; junction bases left unmatched: 5. cDNA synthesis used the whole RNA isolate, giving expressed TCRB sequences. An average of about 3.57 million reads was obtained for naive, central memory and regulatory T cell samples. Repertoires were generated with immunoSEQ multiplex PCR, while TCRdb's copy carries only in-frame clones and drops some. The sample has 500,000 to 850,000 clones; more than 13% are singletons. Broader study findings: Using cDNA template may skew counts toward highly expressing activated cells. Reduced insertions and increased deletions marked VDJ junctions in type 1 diabetes patients. Among patients with Type 1 diabetes, TCRB CDR3s were moderately but significantly shorter in every one of the four CD4+ subsets.

V and J are TRBV2 and TRBJ1-2; 7 positions agree with TRBD1. Material: naive CD4+ T cells from blood. This TCR was sampled from a man younger than 35 with type 1 diabetes. The CDR3 DNA reads TGTGCCACCACAGGGGCGGATGGCTACACCTTC. This sequence encodes CATTGADGYTF. The variable domain in full, completed from reference TRBV2 and TRBJ1-2, reads EPEVTQTPSHQVTQMGQEVILRCVPISNHLYFYWYRQILGQKVEFLVSFYNNEISEKSEIFDDQFSVERPDGSNFTLKIRSTKLEDSAMYFCATTGADGYTFGSGTRLTVV.